This paragraph reports one T cell receptor (beta chain). There are many counts of this clonotype. It has no known antigen specificity. The record has no base qualities; no much larger clone is one base away. The treatment or condition label on this specimen signifies: allogeneic hematopoietic cell transplantation with graft depleted of TCRalphabeta T cells and CD19 B cells. Transplant recipients were children who received TCRalphabeta/CD19-depleted allogeneic hematopoietic cell grafts. The sample comes from a study of T-cell reconstitution after alpha-beta-depleted transplantation in children (dated by TCRdb to the mid-2010s). About the investigation overall: Using TCR repertoire profiling, the study followed T-cell immune reconstitution in a quantitative way in children after TCRalphabeta/CD19-depleted allogeneic hematopoietic cell transplantation.

Library preparation used PCR. Sequencing was performed on an Illumina HiSeq 2500. To normalize quantification of the TCRbeta repertoire, the TCR libraries were built with molecular barcoding that relied on unique molecular identifiers. Clones were called with MiXCR by TCRdb after fastp trimmed the public reads at Q25, and only in-frame beta chains were retained. Identical CDR3 protein sequences are pooled into one entry, listed with their most common genes and DNA. Present in this sample are around 250,000 distinct CDR3 sequences, about 25% of which were seen just once. The ten top clones hold roughly 2.5% of the sample. General findings and caveats noted by the study authors: About two months after transplant, the apparently early recovery of alphabetaT-cell counts reportedly depended on just several hundred clones that had expanded rapidly and came from non-depleted graft cells. In some patients, high TCRbeta diversity at day 60 was attributed to recipient T cells and intrathymic progenitors that had survived conditioning. Over subsequent months, a decline in hyperexpanded clone frequencies was noted, and after one year, T-cell counts and TCRbeta diversity were mostly ascribed to newly produced T cells.

The CDR3 holds 14 amino acids from the cysteine to the phenylalanine. Only CDR3 DNA remains: 42 bases, in frame from the first base. V is reduced by 1 base and J by 4 bases, leaving a spacing of 10 bases between them. The material was PBMCs, obtained before TCRalphabeta/CD19-depleted stem cell transplant. The receptor's source is a girl aged 2 to 10 with Fanconi anemia, due to receive a stem cell transplant. The rearrangement joined TRBV12-3 or TRBV12-4 to TRBJ2-5; a tentative D call is TRBD2 (6 bases match). At the DNA level, the sequence is TGTGCCAGCAGTTTAGTGGCGCGGGGAGAGACCCAGTACTTC. This gives the protein CASSLVARGETQYF.